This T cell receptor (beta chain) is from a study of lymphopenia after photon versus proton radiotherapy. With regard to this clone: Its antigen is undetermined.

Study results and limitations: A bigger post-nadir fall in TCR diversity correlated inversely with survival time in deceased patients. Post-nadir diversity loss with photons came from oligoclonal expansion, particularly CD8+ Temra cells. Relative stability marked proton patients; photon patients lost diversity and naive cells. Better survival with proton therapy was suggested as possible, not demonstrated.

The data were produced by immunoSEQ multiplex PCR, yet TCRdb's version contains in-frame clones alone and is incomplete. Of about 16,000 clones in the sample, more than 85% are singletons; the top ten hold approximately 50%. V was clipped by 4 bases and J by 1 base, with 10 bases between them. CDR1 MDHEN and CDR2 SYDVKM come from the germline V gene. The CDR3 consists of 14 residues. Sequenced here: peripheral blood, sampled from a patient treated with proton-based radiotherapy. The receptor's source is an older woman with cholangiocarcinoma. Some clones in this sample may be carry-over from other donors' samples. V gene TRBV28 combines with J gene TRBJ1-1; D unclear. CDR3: CASSSYNTNTEAFF. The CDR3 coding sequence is TGTGCCAGCAGTTCTTACAACACGAACACTGAAGCTTTCTTT.